The entry that follows covers one T cell receptor (beta chain) sequence. Other DNA sequences of this sample code for an identical CDR3. Clones were sequenced by immunoSEQ multiplex PCR, and TCRdb holds only the in-frame ones, with some missing. The sample lists approximately 330,000 clones; around 79% were seen once. This entry comes from a study of shared clonotypes between healthy human individuals. Trimming cost V 2 bases and J 5 bases, with 8 bases left between them. Germline V gives CDR1 SGHRS, CDR2 YFSETQ. CDR3 size: 13 residues. The sample was memory CD4+ T cells sorted from blood. Specified subset: CD45RA-negative fraction. The sequence was collected from a man aged 25-45 years in good health. The chain uses TRBV5-1 and TRBJ1-5; D gene uncertain. The DNA of the CDR3 is TGCGCCAGCAGCTTAGAGACGGATCAGCCCCAGCATTTT. Encoded protein: CASSLETDQPQHF.